These 7 T cell receptor beta chains came from one sample sequenced in a study of T cell responses to AZD1222 COVID-19 vaccine. Profiling relied on immunoSEQ multiplex PCR, and the TCRdb table lists in-frame clones only, not all of them. The table includes approximately 140,000 clones, 93% detected once. This specimen was peripheral blood, taken on day 0 of AZD1222 vaccination. Every receptor here comes from an adult in good health.

CDR3 in amino acids: CASSYSVSVEQYF. The CDR3 DNA is TGTGCCAGCAGTTACTCGGTGTCTGTGGAGCAGTACTTC. The chain employs TRBV6-2 or TRBV6-3 and TRBJ2-7; D is ambiguous. CDR3 length: 13 residues. CDR1 is MNHEY and CDR2 is SVGEGT in the germline V gene. V was cut by 0 bases and J by 7 bases, with 10 bases left in between.

The genes are TRBV19 and TRBJ2-7; D gene ambiguous. The germline V gene encodes CDR1 LNHDA and CDR2 SQIVND (reference sequence). The CDR3 runs 14 residues. Deletions cut 1 base from V and 3 bases from J, with 10 bases between. CDR3 amino acids: CASSIGGPNYEQYF. CDR3 bases: TGTGCCAGTAGTATAGGTGGACCCAACTACGAGCAGTACTTC.

The chain links TRBV18 to TRBJ1-5; no firm D call. CDR1 and CDR2 (germline): KGHSH, LQKENI. Trimming left V 0 bases short and J 7 bases short, with 4 bases between. CDR3 length: 12 amino acids. The CDR3 sequence is CASSPPGQPQHF. The CDR3 DNA reads TGTGCCAGCTCACCACCGGGGCAGCCCCAGCATTTT.

The gene calls are TRBV4-2 and TRBJ1-1; D is possibly TRBD1 (5 bases). This CDR3 is 12 amino acids long. Trimming took off 1 base at V and 6 bases at J, with 6 bases between the two ends. Germline CDR1 is LGHNA and CDR2 is YNFKEQ. CDR3 protein: CASSQAGPEAFF. CDR3 sequence (DNA): TGTGCCAGCAGCCAAGCAGGGCCTGAAGCTTTCTTT.

V and J are TRBV5-5 and TRBJ1-2, with D uncertain. Trimming took off 5 bases at V and 3 bases at J, with 11 bases between the two ends. The CDR3 totals 13 residues. In germline, CDR1 is SGHKS, CDR2 YYEKEE (reference sequence). CDR3: CASRAELDYGYTF. The CDR3 nucleotides are TGTGCCAGCAGGGCCGAATTGGACTATGGCTACACCTTC.

The V gene is TRBV2, the J gene TRBJ1-1, with no clear D. The germline CDR1 and CDR2 sequences are SNHLY and FYNNEI. CDR3 size: 11 residues. Trimming pared 7 bases from V and 2 bases from J, leaving 5 bases between. In DNA form, the CDR3 reads TGTGCCAGCAATATTAACACTGAAGCTTTCTTT. It specifies CASNINTEAFF.

V usage is TRBV2 and J usage is TRBJ1-1, with D uncertain. This CDR3 is 14 amino acids long. Germline V lookup: CDR1 SNHLY, CDR2 FYNNEI. V was trimmed by 10 bases and J by 3 bases, leaving 18 bases between them. This CDR3 is CATRRPYRDTEAFF. As DNA, the CDR3 is TGTGCCACCCGGAGGCCCTACCGCGACACTGAAGCTTTCTTT.